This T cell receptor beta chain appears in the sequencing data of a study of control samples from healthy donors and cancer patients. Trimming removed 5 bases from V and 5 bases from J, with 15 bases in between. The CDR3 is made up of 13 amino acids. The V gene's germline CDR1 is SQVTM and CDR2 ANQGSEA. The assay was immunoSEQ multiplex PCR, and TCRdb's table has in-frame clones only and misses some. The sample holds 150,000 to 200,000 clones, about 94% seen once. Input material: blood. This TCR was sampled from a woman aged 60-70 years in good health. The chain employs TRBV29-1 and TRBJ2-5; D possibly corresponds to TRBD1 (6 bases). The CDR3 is CSVQVGALETQYF. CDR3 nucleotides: TGCAGCGTTCAGGTGGGGGCGCTGGAGACCCAGTACTTC.